This TCR beta chain was retrieved from a study of blood T cells in healthy people across ages. Study-level findings and limits: Age showed a roughly linear inverse relationship with TCR beta diversity per million T cells.

A few counts support this clonotype. Its target is not known. A much larger clone differs from this one at a single base, so this may be a read error. The CDR3 is 12 residues long. CDR1 is GTSNPN, CDR2 SVGIG, per germline (reference sequence). V gave up 1 base and J gave up 11 bases, with 14 bases separating them. The second PCR ran about 6 to 11 cycles with a sample-barcoded 5' primer and J-beta primers. From the 5' RACE reads, TCRdb called clonotypes with MiXCR, one entry per CDR3 protein. Seen here are approximately 680,000 distinct CDR3 sequences, approximately 29% observed once, and the top ten hold roughly 14%.

The sequencing sample was made of blood. V and J are TRBV30 and TRBJ2-5; D remains unclear. This sequence originates from a woman at least 80 years old in good health. CDR3 bases: TGTGCCTGGAGTGCCTTCCCGTATGAGCAGTACTTC. Translation: CAWSAFPYEQYF.